These 15 T cell receptor beta chains share one sample of origin, sequenced in a study of cytomegalovirus exposure and HLA in healthy donors. The PCR used 60 Vbeta and 13 Jbeta primers. The repertoire was sequenced with immunoSEQ multiplex PCR; TCRdb's copy has only in-frame clones and lacks some. Among over 150,000 clones listed, 84% were seen once. Sequencing input: PBMCs. These receptors came from a girl aged 5 to 17 in good health and CMV-seropositive.

V and J are TRBV5-1 and TRBJ1-1, with D possibly matching TRBD1 (6 bases). The V gene's germline CDR1 is SGHRS and CDR2 YFSETQ. V was clipped by 4 bases and J by 2 bases, with 15 bases between them. The CDR3 has 15 amino acids. CDR3 protein: CASSLLSGVNTEAFF. The CDR3 nucleotides read TGCGCCAGCAGCCTTCTTTCAGGGGTCAACACTGAAGCTTTCTTT.

This clone was recorded only once. This CDR3 is CASSWELGPGELFF. The CDR3 region has the DNA TGTGCCAGCAGCTGGGAACTAGGACCCGGGGAGCTGTTTTTT. The genes are TRBV5-4 and TRBJ2-2, with D perhaps matching TRBD2 (5 bases). V was trimmed by 3 bases and J by 6 bases, leaving 12 bases between them. This CDR3 is built from 14 residues. Germline CDR1 SGHNT, CDR2 YYREEE (reference sequence).

The V call is TRBV4-1, the J call TRBJ1-3; 7 bases agree with TRBD1. Germline V gene lookup returns CDR1 MGHRA and CDR2 YSYEKL. The V segment lost 3 bases and the J segment 0 bases; nucleotides outside the gene matches: 8. This CDR3 has 17 amino acids. The CDR3 is CASSHTPGGSSGNTIYF. The CDR3 nucleotides are TGCGCCAGCAGCCATACCCCAGGGGGATCCTCTGGAAACACCATATATTTT.

This sequence joins TRBV9 and TRBJ1-1; no firm D call. Looked up from germline, CDR1 is SGDLS and CDR2 is YYNGEE. The CDR3 is 15 amino acids. Trimming took 0 bases from V and 3 from J, leaving 12 bases between them. Here the CDR3 reads CASSVAWRDYTEAFF. CDR3 bases: TGTGCCAGCAGCGTAGCTTGGAGGGATTACACTGAAGCTTTCTTT.

V gene TRBV6-1 combines with J gene TRBJ1-2; 10 bases line up with TRBD1. V lost 4 bases to trimming and J lost 8 bases; unmatched junction nucleotides: 10. Per germline, CDR1 MNHNS and CDR2 SASEGT. The CDR3 is 15 residues long. CDR3 sequence: CASSGPGTGDSGYTF. The CDR3 coding sequence is TGTGCCAGCAGTGGTCCCGGGACAGGGGATTCCGGCTACACCTTC.

The rearrangement joins TRBV27 to TRBJ1-2; 11 nucleotides match TRBD1. There are 13 residues in the CDR3. Germline V lookup: CDR1 MNHEY, CDR2 SMNVEV (reference sequence). V was pared by 10 bases and J by 4 bases, with 5 bases of the junction left unmatched. CDR3 sequence (DNA): TGTGCCATTGGACAGGGGGCTGGCTATGGCTACACCTTC. Amino acid sequence: CAIGQGAGYGYTF.

This clone was seen only a few times. This chain links TRBV6-5 with TRBJ2-7; 9 bases align to TRBD1. Trimming at V came to 5 bases and at J to 4 bases, leaving 6 bases not matched to a gene. This CDR3 spans 14 amino acids. Germline CDR1 and CDR2: MNHEY and SVGAGI. DNA for the CDR3: TGTGCCAGCAGTGTCGACAGGGGGACGTACGAGCAGTACTTC. Translation gives CASSVDRGTYEQYF.

This chain uses TRBV30 with TRBJ2-1; 7 positions match TRBD1. J was trimmed by 9 bases and V by 2 bases; bases with no gene match: 22. Per the germline V gene, CDR1 is GTSNPN and CDR2 is SVGIG (reference sequence). This CDR3 region has 18 residues. CDR3 region: CAWSTLPPTTGKGSEQFF. DNA for the CDR3: TGTGCCTGGAGTACACTACCTCCAACGACAGGGAAAGGTAGTGAGCAGTTCTTC. Full variable domain (rest looked up from reference TRBV30 and TRBJ2-1): SQTIHQWPATLVQPVGSPLSLECTVEGTSNPNLYWYRQAAGRGLQLLFYSVGIGQISSEVPQNLSASRPQDRQFILSSKKLLLSDSGFYLCAWSTLPPTTGKGSEQFFGPGTRLTVL.

The sample holds a few counts of this clone. The CDR3 bases are TGTGCCAGCAGTTCGGCTAGCGGATTAGATACGCAGTATTTT. Amino acids: CASSSASGLDTQYF. The chain carries TRBV6-4 and TRBJ2-3; 7 positions match TRBD2. The CDR3 covers 14 residues. V lost 5 bases and J lost 5; bases outside the gene matches: 7. Germline assignment: CDR1 MRHNA and CDR2 SNTAGT.

The chain employs TRBV29-1 and TRBJ1-1, with D possibly TRBD1 on 5 matching bases. Germline V lookup: CDR1 SQVTM, CDR2 ANQGSEA. V was trimmed by 7 bases and J by 0 bases, leaving 12 bases between them. The CDR3 is 13 amino acids. DNA for the CDR3: TGCAGCGCCTCGACAGTGATGAACACTGAAGCTTTCTTT. Translating it yields CSASTVMNTEAFF.

The J gene is TRBJ2-3, the V gene TRBV4-1; possibly TRBD1 for D (6 bases). This CDR3 is 17 amino acids long. Germline assignment: CDR1 MGHRA and CDR2 YSYEKL. V lost 4 bases, J lost 5 bases, and 22 bases lay in between. CDR3 DNA sequence: TGCGCCAGCAGCCCAGGGGAGAGAATAGCAGCCGAAGATACGCAGTATTTT. It is translated as CASSPGERIAAEDTQYF.

The chain carries TRBV14 and TRBJ1-6, with D uncertain. CDR1 and CDR2 from the germline V gene are SGHDN and FVKESK. V was clipped by 4 bases and J by 7 bases, with 5 bases between them. The CDR3 covers 12 residues. The CDR3 protein is CASSPANSPLHF. The CDR3 DNA follows: TGTGCCAGCAGCCCAGCGAATTCACCCCTCCACTTT.

A note on this clone: A junction end diverges from the germline sequence, so it may reflect a read error. The chain carries TRBV2 and TRBJ1-4, with a possible D match to TRBD1 (6 bases). The CDR3 covers 16 residues. The germline V gene has CDR1 SNHLY and CDR2 FYNNEI. The CDR3 is CASRGRDIELNERLFF. DNA for the CDR3: TGTGCCAGCAGGGGCCGGGACATTGAACTTAATGAAAGACTGTTTTTT.

The J gene is TRBJ1-6, the V gene TRBV6-1, with 7 bases lining up with TRBD1. CDR1 and CDR2 (germline): MNHNS, SASEGT. The CDR3 is made up of 16 amino acids. The ends lost 4 bases at V and 7 bases at J; junction bases unmatched: 10. This chain's CDR3 is CASSGLPAGGNSPLHF. For the CDR3, the DNA is TGTGCCAGCAGTGGCCTTCCGGCAGGGGGGAATTCACCCCTCCACTTT.

This chain links TRBV27 with TRBJ2-1, with 13 bases aligning to TRBD2. From germline, CDR1 is MNHEY and CDR2 SMNVEV (reference sequence). Unmatched junction bases numbered 0, after V lost 5 bases and J lost 8 bases. The CDR3 is made up of 13 amino acids. The CDR3 is CASSGLAGDEQFF. For the CDR3, the DNA is TGTGCCAGCAGTGGACTAGCGGGGGATGAGCAGTTCTTC.